One and the same sample provided the 30 T cell receptor beta chains below, sequenced in a study of shared clonotypes between healthy human individuals. Method: immunoSEQ multiplex PCR; TCRdb's copy keeps in-frame clones and lacks some. The sample shows hundreds of thousands of clones, 90% to 96% of them seen only once. The sequenced material came from naive CD4+ T cells sorted from blood. As to subset: CD45RA+ positively selected. These receptors originate from a woman under 40 in good health.

The chain is built from TRBV27 and TRBJ1-5, with D hard to call. CDR1 and CDR2 (germline): MNHEY, SMNVEV (reference sequence). This CDR3 has 13 amino acids. The V gene lost 3 bases and the J gene lost 5 bases, with 8 bases spanning the gap. The CDR3 sequence is CASSLGGHQPQHF. The CDR3 bases are TGTGCCAGCAGTTTGGGCGGGCATCAGCCCCAGCATTTT.

V is TRBV5-1 and J is TRBJ1-1, with 8 nucleotides matching TRBD1. V was pared by 0 bases and J by 6 bases, with 7 bases of the junction left unmatched. This CDR3 spans 15 amino acids. CDR1 SGHRS and CDR2 YFSETQ come from the germline V gene. CDR3 DNA sequence: TGCGCCAGCAGCTTGGCCGCAGGGGGCCTGGCTGAAGCTTTCTTT. It yields the protein CASSLAAGGLAEAFF. The whole variable domain, remainder taken from reference TRBV5-1 and TRBJ1-1, is KAGVTQTPRYLIKTRGQQVTLSCSPISGHRSVSWYQQTPGQGLQFLFEYFSETQRNKGNFPGRFSGRQFSNSRSEMNVSTLELGDSALYLCASSLAAGGLAEAFFGQGTRLTVV.

This chain links TRBV2 with TRBJ2-3, with 8 bases that match TRBD2. Germline CDR1 and CDR2: SNHLY and FYNNEI. The CDR3 has 19 amino acids. The J segment lost 0 bases and the V segment lost 8 bases, leaving 19 bases of the junction unmatched. CDR3 protein: CASLPRELAAPLSTDTQYF. The CDR3 DNA follows: TGTGCCAGCCTCCCCCGGGAACTAGCGGCACCCCTTAGCACAGATACGCAGTATTTT.

The V gene is TRBV10-3, the J gene TRBJ2-1, with D perhaps TRBD1 or TRBD2 (6 bases each). The CDR3 spans 15 residues. V lost 4 bases, J lost 9 bases, and 19 bases lay in between. Germline CDR1 is ENHRY and CDR2 is SYGVKD. The CDR3 region is CAISGVGGPGGEQFF. CDR3 in DNA: TGTGCCATCAGTGGAGTAGGGGGGCCGGGTGGTGAGCAGTTCTTC.

The chain is built from TRBV6-1 and TRBJ2-5; D not certain. Trimming took off 6 bases at V and 1 base at J, with 9 bases between the two ends. The CDR3 sequence is 13 residues long. CDR1 is MNHNS and CDR2 is SASEGT in the germline V gene. CDR3 coding DNA: TGTGCCAGCAGGGTCTCCTCCCAAGAGACCCAGTACTTC. Amino acid sequence: CASRVSSQETQYF.

This clone showed up just a few times. The rearrangement links TRBV6-5 to TRBJ2-7, with D maybe TRBD2 (6 bases). This CDR3 has 12 amino acids. CDR1 MNHEY and CDR2 SVGAGI come from the germline V gene. V lost 4 bases, J lost 9 bases, and 13 bases lay in between. The CDR3 sequence is CASSSGPRGQYF. CDR3 DNA sequence: TGTGCCAGCAGTTCGGGGCCGCGGGGGCAGTACTTC.

V usage is TRBV28 and J usage is TRBJ2-3; 9 nucleotides align to TRBD2. V shed 6 bases and J 0 bases; nucleotides not matched to a gene: 13. The CDR3 is 18 residues long. Germline V gives CDR1 MDHEN, CDR2 SYDVKM. The CDR3 spells CASSLGRLAGMSTDTQYF. CDR3 DNA: TGTGCCAGCAGCTTAGGAAGGCTAGCGGGGATGAGCACAGATACGCAGTATTTT.

The chain recombines TRBV27 with TRBJ2-7, with a tentative D call TRBD2 (6 bases). CDR3 length equals 10 residues. Germline loops: CDR1 MNHEY, CDR2 SMNVEV (reference sequence). Deletions cut 11 bases from V and 3 bases from J, with 8 bases between. The CDR3 spells CACGNYEQYF. In DNA, the CDR3 is TGTGCCTGCGGGAACTACGAGCAGTACTTC.

The rearrangement uses TRBV2 and TRBJ2-2; TRBD1 agrees at 8 bases. V shed 6 bases, J shed 2 bases, and the junction held 8 bases outside the gene matches. This CDR3 spans 16 amino acids. Germline loops: CDR1 SNHLY, CDR2 FYNNEI. The CDR3 sequence: CASSGTGAINTGELFF. The CDR3 DNA follows: TGTGCCAGCAGCGGGACAGGAGCGATTAACACCGGGGAGCTGTTTTTT.

The chain uses TRBV5-1 and TRBJ2-5, with D unresolved. The V gene lost 0 bases and the J gene lost 1 base, with 7 bases spanning the gap. CDR3 length: 14 amino acids. Germline lookup yields CDR1 SGHRS and CDR2 YFSETQ. In nucleotides, the CDR3 is TGCGCCAGCAGCTTGGCGGCAGTCCAAGAGACCCAGTACTTC. As protein: CASSLAAVQETQYF. Based on the CDR3 plus reference TRBV5-1 and TRBJ2-5, the full variable domain is KAGVTQTPRYLIKTRGQQVTLSCSPISGHRSVSWYQQTPGQGLQFLFEYFSETQRNKGNFPGRFSGRQFSNSRSEMNVSTLELGDSALYLCASSLAAVQETQYFGPGTRLLVL.

The J gene is TRBJ1-5, the V gene TRBV5-1, with 7 bases matching TRBD1. Germline loops: CDR1 SGHRS, CDR2 YFSETQ. CDR3 size: 15 residues. V shed 0 bases, J shed 5 bases, and the junction held 5 bases outside the gene matches. CDR3 region: CASSLAGTEHQPQHF. Written as DNA, the CDR3 is TGCGCCAGCAGCTTGGCGGGGACAGAACATCAGCCCCAGCATTTT.

In its sample, this clone was seen once. The chain carries TRBV21-1 and TRBJ1-5. TRBV21-1 is shown as a pseudogene. The CDR3 is 17 amino acids. CDR3 nucleotides: TGTGCCAGCAGCGGTCTGGCGGGGGGTTCTAGCAATCAGCCCCAGCATTTT. Translating it yields CASSGLAGGSSNQPQHF.

The chain has TRBV5-4 and TRBJ2-7; possibly TRBD1 for D (6 bases). Trimming shortened V by 3 bases and J by 4 bases, and 17 bases separated the two germline ends. The CDR3 loop spans 15 amino acids. CDR1 is SGHNT and CDR2 is YYREEE in the germline V gene (reference sequence). In nucleotides, the CDR3 is TGTGCCAGCAGCTCCCCGACAGGAGACGAATACGAGCAGTACTTC. Encoded protein: CASSSPTGDEYEQYF.

The chain couples TRBV7-3 to TRBJ2-1, with 11 bases fitting TRBD1. With V trimmed by 6 bases and J by 7 bases, 8 bases remained unmatched. CDR1 SGHTA and CDR2 FQGTGA come from the germline V gene. The CDR3 is made up of 15 amino acids. CDR3 bases: TGTGCCAGCAGTTCACCGGACAGGGGGCAGAATGAGCAGTTCTTC. It specifies CASSSPDRGQNEQFF.

V is TRBV18 and J is TRBJ2-7, with TRBD1 identical over 9 bases. J was trimmed by 1 base and V by 1 base; bases with no gene match: 8. CDR1 is KGHSH and CDR2 is LQKENI in the germline V gene. The CDR3 has 17 residues. CDR3 sequence: CASSPRNTGGASYEQYF. CDR3 nucleotide sequence: TGTGCCAGCTCACCACGAAATACAGGGGGCGCGTCCTACGAGCAGTACTTC.

The chain links TRBV15 to TRBJ2-1, with 7 bases that match TRBD2. The CDR3 is 16 amino acids. V gave up 1 base and J gave up 0 bases; unmatched junction bases: 3. Per germline, CDR1 LNHNV and CDR2 YYDKDF (reference sequence). The CDR3 nucleotides are TGTGCCACCAGCAGAGGTAGCGGGCCCTCCTACAATGAGCAGTTCTTC. Encoded protein: CATSRGSGPSYNEQFF.

The rearrangement joins TRBV28 to TRBJ1-5, with D tentatively TRBD1 (6 bases). The germline CDR1 and CDR2 sequences are MDHEN and SYDVKM. The CDR3 loop spans 14 amino acids. Trimming removed 6 bases from V and 6 bases from J, with 15 bases in between. DNA of the CDR3: TGTGCCAGCAGACCACAGGGTGGTTTTCAGCCCCAGCATTTT. It encodes CASRPQGGFQPQHF.

The chain couples TRBV5-1 to TRBJ2-1; 7 bases match TRBD2. The CDR3 consists of 13 residues. Germline lookup yields CDR1 SGHRS and CDR2 YFSETQ. Trimming at V came to 4 bases and at J to 3 bases, leaving 1 base not matched to a gene. CDR3 loop: CASSGEGYNEQFF. The CDR3 DNA follows: TGCGCCAGCAGCGGGGAGGGCTACAATGAGCAGTTCTTC.

The rearrangement links TRBV30 to TRBJ1-1; D is ambiguous. The CDR3 consists of 14 residues. Germline-derived CDR1 and CDR2 are GTSNPN and SVGIG (reference sequence). With 3 bases removed from V and 1 base from J, the gap between germline ends came to 12 bases. CDR3 residues: CAWRPGLPNTEAFF. DNA for the CDR3: TGTGCCTGGAGACCAGGACTGCCGAACACTGAAGCTTTCTTT.

The CDR3 here is CSVAGTSGSGSNEQFF. The CDR3 region has the DNA TGCAGCGTTGCCGGGACTAGCGGGAGTGGATCGAATGAGCAGTTCTTC. The chain has TRBV29-1 and TRBJ2-1, with 14 bases that match TRBD2. Germline V gene sequence: CDR1 SQVTM, CDR2 ANQGSEA. J was trimmed by 7 bases and V by 4 bases; bases with no gene match: 9. This CDR3 region has 16 residues.

This clone showed up just a few times. The V gene is TRBV19, the J gene TRBJ1-2; D call uncertain. Germline V gives CDR1 LNHDA, CDR2 SQIVND (reference sequence). Deletions cut 7 bases from V and 0 bases from J, with 3 bases between. CDR3 length equals 11 residues. The CDR3 DNA follows: TGTGCCAGTACAACTAACTATGGCTACACCTTC. Residues: CASTTNYGYTF. Looking up the rest from reference TRBV19 and TRBJ1-2 gives the full variable domain: DGGITQSPKYLFRKEGQNVTLSCEQNLNHDAMYWYRQDPGQGLRLIYYSQIVNDFQKGDIAEGYSVSREKKESFPLTVTSAQKNPTAFYLCASTTNYGYTFGSGTRLTVV.

V usage is TRBV29-1 and J usage is TRBJ2-5; tentatively, D is TRBD2 (6 bases). CDR1 and CDR2 from the germline V gene are SQVTM and ANQGSEA. Trimming removed 0 bases from V and 5 bases from J, with 25 bases in between. The length of the CDR3 is 18 residues. The CDR3 DNA sequence: TGCAGCGTTGAAGATCCACGGCGGCCGGGGGTCGTTATGGAGACCCAGTACTTC. This translates into CSVEDPRRPGVVMETQYF. Together with reference TRBV29-1 and TRBJ2-5, the CDR3 gives the full variable domain: SAVISQKPSRDICQRGTSLTIQCQVDSQVTMMFWYRQQPGQSLTLIATANQGSEATYESGFVIDKFPISRPNLTFSTLTVSNMSPEDSSIYLCSVEDPRRPGVVMETQYFGPGTRLLVL.

The chain combines TRBV9 with TRBJ1-1, with 9 bases matching TRBD1. The CDR3 has 18 amino acids. Per the germline V gene, CDR1 is SGDLS and CDR2 is YYNGEE. Unmatched junction bases numbered 10, after V lost 0 bases and J lost 1 base. CDR3 loop: CASSVGLGTGFSNTEAFF. The DNA for the CDR3 is TGTGCCAGCAGCGTAGGATTGGGGACAGGGTTCTCGAACACTGAAGCTTTCTTT.

The chain couples TRBV27 to TRBJ1-3; D remains unclear. Germline lookup yields CDR1 MNHEY and CDR2 SMNVEV (reference sequence). The V gene lost 2 bases and the J gene lost 1 base, with 9 bases spanning the gap. The CDR3 contains 15 residues. CDR3 bases: TGTGCCAGCAGTTTACGGGGAATTTCTGGAAACACCATATATTTT. It is translated as CASSLRGISGNTIYF.

This chain links TRBV18 with TRBJ2-6; 8 positions match TRBD1. This CDR3 spans 19 amino acids. Looked up from germline, CDR1 is KGHSH and CDR2 is LQKENI. V trimming: 5 bases; J trimming: 3 bases; junction bases outside the gene matches: 15. This CDR3 reads CASSSRPTGATDGANVLTF. In nucleotides, the CDR3 is TGTGCCAGCTCATCAAGACCGACAGGGGCCACCGATGGGGCCAACGTCCTGACTTTC.

V is TRBV25-1 and J is TRBJ1-1, with 9 positions matching TRBD1. This CDR3 has 15 residues. Germline V lookup: CDR1 MGHDK, CDR2 SYGVNS. V shed 1 base, J shed 4 bases, and the junction held 4 bases outside the gene matches. The CDR3 bases are TGTGCCAGCAGTGAATGGGGACAGGGAGGCACTGAAGCTTTCTTT. This translates into CASSEWGQGGTEAFF. The full variable domain, with the rest looked up from reference TRBV25-1 and TRBJ1-1, is EADIYQTPRYLVIGTGKKITLECSQTMGHDKMYWYQQDPGMELHLIHYSYGVNSTEKGDLSSESTVSRIRTEHFPLTLESARPSHTSQYLCASSEWGQGGTEAFFGQGTRLTVV.

The chain employs TRBV9 and TRBJ2-3; TRBD2 agrees at 16 bases. CDR1 is SGDLS, CDR2 YYNGEE, per germline. This CDR3 is 16 amino acids long. The V gene end was trimmed by 4 bases and the J gene end by 8 bases; junction bases not matched to a gene: 7. CDR3 amino acids: CASSPGLAGGPGTQYF. The CDR3 DNA reads as TGTGCCAGCAGCCCGGGACTAGCGGGAGGGCCTGGTACGCAGTATTTT.

This chain uses TRBV9 with TRBJ1-2; tentative D call: TRBD1 (5 bases). The CDR3 consists of 15 residues. Germline V CDR1 and CDR2: SGDLS, YYNGEE. V dropped 0 bases and J dropped 5 bases, with 14 bases sitting between them. The CDR3 loop is CASSVASTGTYGYTF. CDR3 DNA: TGTGCCAGCAGCGTAGCTTCGACCGGGACGTATGGCTACACCTTC.

The chain carries TRBV23-1 and TRBJ2-7; the D gene is possibly TRBD1 (6 bases). TRBV23-1 counts as an open reading frame of uncertain function. Trimming took off 8 bases at V and 0 bases at J, with 23 bases between the two ends. This CDR3 has 17 residues. CDR3 residues: CASVPTRSPGDSYEQYF. In DNA form, the CDR3 reads TGCGCCAGCGTCCCCACCCGTTCGCCAGGGGACTCCTACGAGCAGTACTTC.

The rearrangement uses TRBV19 and TRBJ2-7; 9 bases are shared with TRBD1. Trimming took 1 base from V and 5 from J; bases not matched to a gene: 6. This CDR3 has 15 amino acids. Germline values: CDR1 LNHDA, CDR2 SQIVND (reference sequence). For the CDR3, the DNA is TGTGCCAGTAGTATAGTCACAGGGGGCGGAAACGAGCAGTACTTC. This gives the protein CASSIVTGGGNEQYF.